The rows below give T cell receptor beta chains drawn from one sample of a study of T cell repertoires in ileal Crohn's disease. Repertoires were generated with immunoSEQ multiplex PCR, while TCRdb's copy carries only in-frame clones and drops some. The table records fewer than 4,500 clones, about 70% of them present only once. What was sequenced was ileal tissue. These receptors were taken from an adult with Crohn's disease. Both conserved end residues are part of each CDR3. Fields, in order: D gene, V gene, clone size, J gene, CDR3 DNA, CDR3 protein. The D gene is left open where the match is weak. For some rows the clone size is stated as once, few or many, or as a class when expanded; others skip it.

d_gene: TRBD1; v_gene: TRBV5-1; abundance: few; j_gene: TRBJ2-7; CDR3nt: TGCGCCAGCAGCTTGAAGGGGGCAGACGAGCAGTACTTC; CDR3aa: CASSLKGADEQYF
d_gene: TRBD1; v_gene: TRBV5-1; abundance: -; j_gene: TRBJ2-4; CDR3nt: TGCGCCAGCAGACCGGACAGGGGATTGGACATTCAGTACTTC; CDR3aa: CASRPDRGLDIQYF
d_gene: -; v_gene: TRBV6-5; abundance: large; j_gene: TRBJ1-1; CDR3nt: TGTGCCAGCAGTTTTACCTCGACGGGGAACACTGAAGCTTTCTTT; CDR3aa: CASSFTSTGNTEAFF
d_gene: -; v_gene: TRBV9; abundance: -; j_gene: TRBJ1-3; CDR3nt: TGTGCCAGCAGCGTGACAGCTACCTCTGGAAACACCATATATTTT; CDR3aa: CASSVTATSGNTIYF
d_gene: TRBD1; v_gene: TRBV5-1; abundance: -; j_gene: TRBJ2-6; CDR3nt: TGCGCCAGCTCCGCGATGACAGGGCAGACCAACGTCCTGACTTTC; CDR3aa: CASSAMTGQTNVLTF
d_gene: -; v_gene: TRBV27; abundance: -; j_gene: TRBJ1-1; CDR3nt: TGTGCCAGCAGAAAACAGGTTACCAGGGATGAAGCTTTCTTT; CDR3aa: CASRKQVTRDEAFF
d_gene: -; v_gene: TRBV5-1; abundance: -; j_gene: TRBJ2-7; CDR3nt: TGCGCCAGCAGCTGGACAGAGTTCTCCTACGAGCAGTACTTC; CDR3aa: CASSWTEFSYEQYF
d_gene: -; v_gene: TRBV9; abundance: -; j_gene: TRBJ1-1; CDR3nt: TGTGCCAGCAGCGTAGCTACAGACACTGAAGCTTTCTTT; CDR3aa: CASSVATDTEAFF
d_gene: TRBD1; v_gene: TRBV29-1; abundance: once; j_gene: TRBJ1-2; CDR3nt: TGCAGCGTCGACAGGGGGATGGGGGGCTACACCTTC; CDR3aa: CSVDRGMGGYTF
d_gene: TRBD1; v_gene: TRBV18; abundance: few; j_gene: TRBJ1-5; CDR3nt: TGTGCCAGCTCACTGCAGGGACAGCCCAATCAGCCCCAGCATTTT; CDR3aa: CASSLQGQPNQPQHF
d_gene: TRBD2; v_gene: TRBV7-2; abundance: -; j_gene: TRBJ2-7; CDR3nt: TGTGCCAGCAGCCCAGCGGGGGCCGTCTCCTACGAGCAGTACTTC; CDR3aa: CASSPAGAVSYEQYF
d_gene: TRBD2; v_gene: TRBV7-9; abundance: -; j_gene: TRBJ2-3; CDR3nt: TGTGCCAGCAGCTCGGATTCTAGCGGGGTTAGCACAGATACGCAGTATTTT; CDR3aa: CASSSDSSGVSTDTQYF
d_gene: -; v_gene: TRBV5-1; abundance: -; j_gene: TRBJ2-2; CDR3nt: TGCGCCAGCAGCTTGGCCTCCAGATCGAACACCGGGGAGCTGTTTTTT; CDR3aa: CASSLASRSNTGELFF
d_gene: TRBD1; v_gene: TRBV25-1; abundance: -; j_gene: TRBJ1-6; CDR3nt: TGTGCCAGCAGTGAGACCGGGACAGGGGGCTTGGTCCCCCTCCACTTT; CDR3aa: CASSETGTGGLVPLHF
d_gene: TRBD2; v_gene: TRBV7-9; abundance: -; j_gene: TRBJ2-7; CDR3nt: TGTGCCAGCAGCGGAGCCCGGACTAGCGGGAGGGGAACCTACGAGCAGTACTTC; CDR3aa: CASSGARTSGRGTYEQYF
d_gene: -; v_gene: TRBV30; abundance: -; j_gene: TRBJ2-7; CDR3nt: TGTGCCTGGAGTCGGGGGGCATATGACGAGCAGTACTTC; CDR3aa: CAWSRGAYDEQYF
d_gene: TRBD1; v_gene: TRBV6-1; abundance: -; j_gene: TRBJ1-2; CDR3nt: TGTGCCAGCAGGGATGGGACAGTCAACTATGGCTACACCTTC; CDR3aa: CASRDGTVNYGYTF
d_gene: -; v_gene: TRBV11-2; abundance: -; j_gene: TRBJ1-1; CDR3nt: TGTGCCAGCAGCTTTGGCAGGGGCACTGAAGCTTTCTTT; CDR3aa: CASSFGRGTEAFF
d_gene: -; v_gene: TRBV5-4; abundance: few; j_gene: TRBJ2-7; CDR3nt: TGTGCCAGCAGCCACCCGGACTCCCCCTTCTACGAGCAGTACTTC; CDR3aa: CASSHPDSPFYEQYF
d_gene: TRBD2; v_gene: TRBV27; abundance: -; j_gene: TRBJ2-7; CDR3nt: TGTGCCAGCAGTTTATACGGTAGCGGGACCTACGAGCAGTACTTC; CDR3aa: CASSLYGSGTYEQYF
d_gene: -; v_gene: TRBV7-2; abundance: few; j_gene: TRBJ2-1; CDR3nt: TGTGCCAGCAGCTTAGAACAGGTCTCCTACAATGAGCAGTTCTTC; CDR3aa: CASSLEQVSYNEQFF
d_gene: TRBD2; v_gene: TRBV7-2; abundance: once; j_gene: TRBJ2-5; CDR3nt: TGTGCCAGCAGCTTTACGGGGGGAGAGACCCAGTACTTC; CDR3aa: CASSFTGGETQYF
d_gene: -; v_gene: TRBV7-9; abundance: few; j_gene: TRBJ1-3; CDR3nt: TGTGCCAGCAGCTTTCGGGGGGCAGGAAACACCATATATTTT; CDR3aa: CASSFRGAGNTIYF
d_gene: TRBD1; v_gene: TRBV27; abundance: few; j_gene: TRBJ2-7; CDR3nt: TGTGCCAGCAGCTTCCCCCCGGGACAGGGCATACACGAGCAGTACTTC; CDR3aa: CASSFPPGQGIHEQYF
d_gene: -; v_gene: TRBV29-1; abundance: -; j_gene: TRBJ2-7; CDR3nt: TGCAGCGTTGAAGGCGGGCAGGACTACGAGCAGTACTTC; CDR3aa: CSVEGGQDYEQYF
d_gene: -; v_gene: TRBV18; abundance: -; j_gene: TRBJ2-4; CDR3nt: TGTGCCAGCTCACCACCGACTGAGTACAAAAACATTCAGTACTTC; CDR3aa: CASSPPTEYKNIQYF
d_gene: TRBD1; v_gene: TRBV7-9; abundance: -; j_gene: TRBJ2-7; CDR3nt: TGTGCCAGCAGCCGGCGGGACAGGGATTACGAGCAGTACTTC; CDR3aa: CASSRRDRDYEQYF
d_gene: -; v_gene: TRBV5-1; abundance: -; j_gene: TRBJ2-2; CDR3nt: TGCGCCTGCAACACCGGGAACACTAACACCGGGGAGCTGTTTTTT; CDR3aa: CACNTGNTNTGELFF
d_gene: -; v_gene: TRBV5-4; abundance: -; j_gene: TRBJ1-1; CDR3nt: TGTGCCAGCAGGTCAAGGGGGTCTGAAGCTTTCTTT; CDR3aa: CASRSRGSEAFF
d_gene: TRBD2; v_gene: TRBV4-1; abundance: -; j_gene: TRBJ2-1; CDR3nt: TGCGCCAGCAGCCAAGATACTAGCGGCAATGAGCAGTTCTTC; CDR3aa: CASSQDTSGNEQFF
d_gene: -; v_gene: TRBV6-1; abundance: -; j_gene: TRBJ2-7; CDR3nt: TGTGCCAGCAGCCTTGGATGGGAGGAGCAGTACTTC; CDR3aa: CASSLGWEEQYF
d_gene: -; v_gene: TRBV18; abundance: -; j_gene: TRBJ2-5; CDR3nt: TGTGCCAGCTCCCTACTACAGGGCAAATGGAGAGAGACCCAGTACTTC; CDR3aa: CASSLLQGKWRETQYF
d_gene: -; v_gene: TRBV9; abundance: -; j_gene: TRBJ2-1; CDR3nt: TGTGCCAGCAGCGTCCTGTCTGGGGAGACGTCTAGTGAGCAGTTCTTC; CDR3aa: CASSVLSGETSSEQFF
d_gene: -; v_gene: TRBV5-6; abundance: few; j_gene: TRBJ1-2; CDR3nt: TGTGCCAGCAGCTTGGTACAGGCGAAAAACTATGGCTACACCTTC; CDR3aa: CASSLVQAKNYGYTF
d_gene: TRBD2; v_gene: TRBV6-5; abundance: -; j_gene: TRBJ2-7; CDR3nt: TGTGCCAGCAGGCCTGGACTAGCGGGAATCTACGAGCAGTACTTC; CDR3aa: CASRPGLAGIYEQYF
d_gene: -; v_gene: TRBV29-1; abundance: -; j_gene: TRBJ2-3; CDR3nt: TGCAGCGCAGTAGGGGGAGGGCCGGTAGATACGCAGTATTTT; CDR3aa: CSAVGGGPVDTQYF
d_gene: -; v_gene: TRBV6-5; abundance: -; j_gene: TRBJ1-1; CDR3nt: TGTGCCAGCAGTTATGCCAGGAACACTGAAGCTTTCTTT; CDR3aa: CASSYARNTEAFF
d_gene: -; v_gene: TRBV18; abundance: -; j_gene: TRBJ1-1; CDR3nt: TGTGCCAGCTCACCAGTACATACTGAAGCTTTCTTT; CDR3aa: CASSPVHTEAFF
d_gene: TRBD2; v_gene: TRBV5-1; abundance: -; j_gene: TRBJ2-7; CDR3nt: TGCGCCAGTACCTTTGAGAGCGGGAGATCCTACGAGCAGTACTTC; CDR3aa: CASTFESGRSYEQYF
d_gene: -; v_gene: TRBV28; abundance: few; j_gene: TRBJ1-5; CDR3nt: TGTGCCAGCAGCGACTCACCTAATCAGCCCCAGCATTTT; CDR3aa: CASSDSPNQPQHF
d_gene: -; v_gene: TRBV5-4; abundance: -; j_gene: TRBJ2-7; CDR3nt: TGTGCCAGCAGCCCAGGGGACTACGAGCAGTACTTC; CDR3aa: CASSPGDYEQYF
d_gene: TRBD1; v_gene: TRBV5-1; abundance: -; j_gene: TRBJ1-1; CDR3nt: TGCGCCAGCAGCGCCGGGACAGGGGAGACTGAAGCTTTCTTT; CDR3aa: CASSAGTGETEAFF
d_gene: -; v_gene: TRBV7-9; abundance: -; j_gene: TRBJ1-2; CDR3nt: TGTGCCAGCAGCACACCGGGGGGATACTATGGCTACACCTTC; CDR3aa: CASSTPGGYYGYTF
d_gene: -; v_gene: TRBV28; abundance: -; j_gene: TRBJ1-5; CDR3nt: TGTGCCAGCAGTTATAAGGGGAATCAGCCCCAGCATTTT; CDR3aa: CASSYKGNQPQHF
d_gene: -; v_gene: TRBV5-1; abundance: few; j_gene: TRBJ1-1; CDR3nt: TGCGCCAGCAGTAGGACAGCGAACACTGAAGCTTTCTTT; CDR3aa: CASSRTANTEAFF
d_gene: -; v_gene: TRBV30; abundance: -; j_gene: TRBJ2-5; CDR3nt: TGTGCCTGGAAGATAGGGGGTGCAGAGACCCAGTACTTC; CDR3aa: CAWKIGGAETQYF
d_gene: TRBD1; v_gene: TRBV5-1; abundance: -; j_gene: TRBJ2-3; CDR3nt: TGCGCCAGCAGCTTGGTACAGGGGATCACAGATACGCAGTATTTT; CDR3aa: CASSLVQGITDTQYF
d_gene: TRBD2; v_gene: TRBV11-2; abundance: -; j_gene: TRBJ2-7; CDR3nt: TGTGCCAGCAGCCTAAGACTAGCGGGATCCTACGAGCAGTACTTC; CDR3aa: CASSLRLAGSYEQYF
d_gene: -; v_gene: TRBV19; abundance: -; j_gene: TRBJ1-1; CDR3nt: TGTGCCAGTAGTTCCCGTCCGGGACAGAACACTGAAGCTTTCTTT; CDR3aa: CASSSRPGQNTEAFF
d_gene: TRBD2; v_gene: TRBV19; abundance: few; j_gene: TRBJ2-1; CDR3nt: TGTGCCAGTAGTAATAGCGGGGGGGCGGGAAATGAGCAGTTCTTC; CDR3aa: CASSNSGGAGNEQFF
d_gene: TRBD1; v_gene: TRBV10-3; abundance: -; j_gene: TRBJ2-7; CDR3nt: TGTGCCATCAGTGACCCAGACAGGGATTTATCCTACGAGCAGTACTTC; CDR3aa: CAISDPDRDLSYEQYF
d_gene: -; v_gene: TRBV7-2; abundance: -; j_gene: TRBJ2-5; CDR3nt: TGTGCCAGCAGCTTAGATTGGGGAGGGACCCAGTACTTC; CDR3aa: CASSLDWGGTQYF
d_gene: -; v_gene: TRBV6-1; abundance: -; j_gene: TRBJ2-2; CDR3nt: TGTGCCAGCAGTGAACTGCTCCGGGGGACGAACACCGGGGAGCTGTTTTTT; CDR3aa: CASSELLRGTNTGELFF